The rows below give T cell receptor beta chains drawn from one sample of a study of yellow fever vaccine responses in identical twins. TCRdb fed the RT-PCR reads into MiXCR, producing one record per CDR3 protein. The table includes 15,000 to 20,000 distinct CDR3 sequences, roughly 80% detected once. Sequenced material: T cells from blood (PBMCs), unsorted or a sorted subset (not recorded which), taken before or after yellow fever vaccination (not recorded which). These TCRs come from a young woman who received the yellow fever vaccine. The CDR3 runs from the conserved cysteine through the conserved F or W. The order of the fields is V gene, clone size, CDR3 length, J gene, D gene, CDR3 DNA, CDR3 protein. D genes are given only for firm matches. Some rows have no size entry. The others give once, few or many, or a class for an expanded clone.

TRBV23-1	-	12	TRBJ1-6	TRBD1	TGCGCCAGCACTGGACAGGCACTTCTCCTCCACTTT	CASTGQALLLHF
TRBV24-1	-	16	TRBJ2-1	-	TGTGCCACCAGTGACCATTCAGGGGGGTCCTACAATGAGCAGTTCTTC	CATSDHSGGSYNEQFF
TRBV6-1	once	16	TRBJ2-3	-	TGTGCCAGCAGTGGAAGCAAGTCCTCTCACACAGATACGCAGTATTTT	CASSGSKSSHTDTQYF
TRBV19	-	13	TRBJ2-1	TRBD2	TGTGCCAGTAACGACGGGAGGGCCGATGAGCAGTTCTTC	CASNDGRADEQFF
TRBV29-1	-	12	TRBJ2-3	TRBD2	TGCAGCGTAGGGACTAGAGCGGATACGCAGTATTTT	CSVGTRADTQYF
TRBV15	once	15	TRBJ2-1	TRBD1	TGTGCCACCAGCAGTGGGGGACAGGGTTATGGCGAGCAGTTCTTC	CATSSGGQGYGEQFF
TRBV5-1	-	14	TRBJ1-6	TRBD1	TGCGCCAGCAGCTTGGGGACAGGAGATTCACCCCTCCACTTT	CASSLGTGDSPLHF
TRBV7-6	-	15	TRBJ2-3	-	TGTGCCAGCAGCTCAAACCTCCTCGTCACAGATACGCAGTATTTT	CASSSNLLVTDTQYF
TRBV29-1	-	12	TRBJ2-5	TRBD1	TGCAGCGTCACAGGGGTGGGGGAGACCCAGTACTTC	CSVTGVGETQYF
TRBV11-3	-	15	TRBJ2-7	-	TGTGCCAGCAGCTACGGGACTCTTCACTCTAGCGAGCAGTACTTC	CASSYGTLHSSEQYF
TRBV2	once	17	TRBJ1-2	-	TGTGCCAGCAGTGAAGGGGCAGGGAACTTGTACAACTATGGCTACACCTTC	CASSEGAGNLYNYGYTF
TRBV11-2	-	16	TRBJ2-3	TRBD2	TGTGCCAGCAGCTTAAAGCTTCTAGCGGGAGGGGATACGCAGTATTTT	CASSLKLLAGGDTQYF
TRBV11-3	once	13	TRBJ2-3	-	TGTGCCAGCAGCTTCTCCCGGGGTAGTACGCAGTATTTT	CASSFSRGSTQYF
TRBV23-1	-	17	TRBJ1-5	-	TGCGCCAGCAGTCAATTGGGATCACCCATCCCCAATCAGCCCCAGCATTTT	CASSQLGSPIPNQPQHF
TRBV18	-	15	TRBJ2-1	TRBD1	TGTGCCAGCTCACCCAGGACAGGGAGTTACAATGAGCAGTTCTTC	CASSPRTGSYNEQFF
TRBV29-1	-	13	TRBJ2-1	-	TGCAGCGTTGTTTCAAGCGAGAACAATGAGCAGTTCTTC	CSVVSSENNEQFF
TRBV11-1	-	16	TRBJ2-7	-	TGTGCCAGCAGCCATCTACAGGGACTCGGGAAAGGAGAGCAGTACTTC	CASSHLQGLGKGEQYF
TRBV7-9	-	17	TRBJ2-3	-	TGTGCCAGCAGCCCGAGGGGGGCCAGATATGGCACAGATACGCAGTATTTT	CASSPRGARYGTDTQYF
TRBV2	-	13	TRBJ1-5	TRBD1	TGTGCCAGCAAAGGGACAGGGAAACAGCCCCAGCATTTT	CASKGTGKQPQHF
TRBV29-1	-	11	TRBJ1-2	-	TGCAGCGTTGGGGGAGCCCATGGCTACACCTTC	CSVGGAHGYTF
TRBV2	-	14	TRBJ1-1	TRBD1	TGTGCCAGCAGCACCAGGGGGTCGGGCACTGAAGCTTTCTTT	CASSTRGSGTEAFF
TRBV18	few	13	TRBJ2-7	TRBD2	TGTGCCAGCTCACCAACTAGCGGCTACGAGCAGTACTTC	CASSPTSGYEQYF
TRBV20-1	-	8	TRBJ1-1	-	TGCAAGAACACTGAAGCTTTCTTT	CKNTEAFF
TRBV5-6	once	11	TRBJ2-1	-	TGTGCCAGCAGCCTACAACATGAGCAGTTCTTT	CASSLQHEQFF
TRBV29-1	-	13	TRBJ1-1	TRBD1	TGCAGCGCACGGACAGGGGCGAACACTGAAGCTTTCTTT	CSARTGANTEAFF
TRBV19	-	14	TRBJ2-7	TRBD1	TGTGCCAGTAGACCGGGACAGGGGTTCTACGAGCAGTACTTC	CASRPGQGFYEQYF
TRBV5-4	few	15	TRBJ2-1	TRBD2	TGTGCCAGCAGCAAACCCGGGACTAGGAACAATGAGCAGTTCTTC	CASSKPGTRNNEQFF
TRBV11-2	few	13	TRBJ2-3	-	TGTGCCAGCAGCTTAGATTGGACAGATACGCAGTATTTT	CASSLDWTDTQYF
TRBV10-3	once	13	TRBJ1-1	-	TGTGCCATCAGTGAGTCGAGCAGCGATGAAGCTTTCTTT	CAISESSSDEAFF
TRBV28	-	15	TRBJ1-5	TRBD1	TGTGCCAGCAGATACAGGGGGCGCGGCAATCAGCCCCAGCATTTT	CASRYRGRGNQPQHF
TRBV20-1	-	13	TRBJ2-7	-	TGCAGTGCTTTTGAGACCGTTAACTACGAGCAGTACTTC	CSAFETVNYEQYF
TRBV6-2/TRBV6-3	-	13	TRBJ2-1	-	TGTGCCAGCAGTTACTTCATCGGAAATGAGCAGTTCTTC	CASSYFIGNEQFF
TRBV30	once	14	TRBJ2-4	TRBD2	TGTGCCTGGGTCCCCGGGGGGTTTGGGGACATTCAGTACTTC	CAWVPGGFGDIQYF
TRBV4-3	few	19	TRBJ2-7	-	TGCGCCAGCAGCCGTCCACCTGACACGGACTCACGTAGATGCTACGAGCAGTACTTC	CASSRPPDTDSRRCYEQYF
TRBV21-1	-	13	TRBJ1-2	-	TGTGCCAGCACAAAGCTAGAGTCCGGAGGCTACACCTTC	CASTKLESGGYTF
TRBV28	few	21	TRBJ2-3	TRBD1	TGTGCCAGCATCCCTCGGTGGGCAGACAGGGGTAATTTAAAGGGCACAGATACGCAGTATTTT	CASIPRWADRGNLKGTDTQYF
TRBV18	-	13	TRBJ2-3	-	TGTGCCAGCTCACCACCAGGGACAGATACGCAGTATTTT	CASSPPGTDTQYF
TRBV12-3/TRBV12-4	-	16	TRBJ2-7	-	TGTGCCAGCAGTTCGCCCCACTGGATTTCGTCCTACGAGCAGTACTTC	CASSSPHWISSYEQYF
TRBV11-2	-	13	TRBJ1-1	-	TGTGCCAGCAGCTCGGGACGTCGGACTGAAGCTTTCTTT	CASSSGRRTEAFF
TRBV2	-	12	TRBJ2-7	-	TGTGCCAGCAGTGAATGGCTTCGGGAGCAGTACTTC	CASSEWLREQYF
TRBV9	-	15	TRBJ2-3	-	TGTGCCAGCAGCGTACGAGGCGGCCCTCTCGATACGCAGTATTTT	CASSVRGGPLDTQYF
TRBV20-1	-	13	TRBJ2-3	-	TGCAGTGCGAGTGGGGCCTCCACAGATACGCAGTATTTT	CSASGASTDTQYF
TRBV11-2	-	15	TRBJ2-4	-	TGTGCCAGCAGCTTTAGGACAGCGGGGCAAAACATTCAGTACTTC	CASSFRTAGQNIQYF
TRBV18	few	12	TRBJ2-1	-	TGTGCCAGCTCACCATCTCGCGGGGAACAGTTCTTC	CASSPSRGEQFF